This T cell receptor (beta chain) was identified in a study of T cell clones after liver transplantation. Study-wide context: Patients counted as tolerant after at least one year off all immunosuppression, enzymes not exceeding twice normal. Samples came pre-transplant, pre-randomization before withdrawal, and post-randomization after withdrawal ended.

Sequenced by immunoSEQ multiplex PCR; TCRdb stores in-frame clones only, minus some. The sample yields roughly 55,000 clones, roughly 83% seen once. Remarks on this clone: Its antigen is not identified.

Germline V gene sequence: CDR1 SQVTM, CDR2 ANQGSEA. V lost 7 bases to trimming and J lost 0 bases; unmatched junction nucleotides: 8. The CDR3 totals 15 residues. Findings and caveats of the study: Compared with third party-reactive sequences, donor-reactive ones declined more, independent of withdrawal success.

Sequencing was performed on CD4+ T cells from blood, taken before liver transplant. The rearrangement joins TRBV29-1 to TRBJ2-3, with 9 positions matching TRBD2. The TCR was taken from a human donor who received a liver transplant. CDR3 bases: TGCAGCGCGGGGGCGGGGGGGTTAAGCACAGATACGCAGTATTTT. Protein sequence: CSAGAGGLSTDTQYF.